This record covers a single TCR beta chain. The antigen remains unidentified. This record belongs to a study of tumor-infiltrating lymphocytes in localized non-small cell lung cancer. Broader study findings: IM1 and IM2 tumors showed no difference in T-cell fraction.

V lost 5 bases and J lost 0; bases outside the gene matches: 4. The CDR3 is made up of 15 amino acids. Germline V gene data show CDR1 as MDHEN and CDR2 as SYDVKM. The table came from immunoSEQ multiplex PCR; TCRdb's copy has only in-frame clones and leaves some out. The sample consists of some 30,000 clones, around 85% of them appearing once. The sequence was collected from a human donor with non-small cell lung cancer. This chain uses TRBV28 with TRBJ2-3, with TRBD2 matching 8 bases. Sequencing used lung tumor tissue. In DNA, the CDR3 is TGTGCCAGCAGTCCAGCGGGGGCTAGCACAGATACGCAGTATTTT. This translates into CASSPAGASTDTQYF.